The 8 T cell receptor beta chains presented below share a single source sample, sequenced in a study of CD8 T cells in Susac syndrome. Random hexamers primed reverse transcription of about 0.5 to 1 ug RNA. TCRdb passed the immunoSEQ multiplex PCR reads through MiXCR, listing each CDR3 protein once. The sample lists about 180,000 distinct CDR3 sequences; about 95% were seen once. Specimen: CD4+ T cells from PBMCs. These TCRs come from a human donor with Susac syndrome.

The chain joins TRBV20-1 to TRBJ1-2; D is possibly TRBD1 (5 bases). Trimming left V 5 bases short and J 7 bases short, with 17 bases between. This CDR3 comprises 13 residues. Germline values: CDR1 DFQATT, CDR2 SNEGSKA (reference sequence). The CDR3: CSAGPPGRRGYTF. The CDR3 DNA reads as TGCAGTGCTGGCCCCCCGGGGCGACGTGGCTACACCTTC.

The J gene is TRBJ2-4, the V gene TRBV18; 8 bases line up with TRBD1. The CDR3 has 18 residues. With V trimmed by 2 bases and J by 1 base, 10 bases remained unmatched. From germline, CDR1 is KGHSH and CDR2 LQKENI. CDR3: CASSPTDRGILAKNIQYF. The CDR3 bases are TGTGCCAGCTCACCAACCGACAGGGGAATCTTGGCCAAAAACATTCAGTACTTC.

The V call is TRBV18, the J call TRBJ1-5; D is possibly TRBD1 (6 bases). V was clipped by 5 bases and J by 1 base, with 12 bases between them. The CDR3 length is 15 residues. CDR1 and CDR2 (germline): KGHSH, LQKENI. The CDR3 DNA is TGTGCCAGCTCATGGGGGGCAGGGAGCAATCAGCCCCAGCATTTT. This sequence encodes CASSWGAGSNQPQHF.

V gene TRBV19 combines with J gene TRBJ1-1, with D maybe TRBD1 (6 bases). CDR1 is LNHDA, CDR2 SQIVND, per germline (reference sequence). The CDR3 has 17 residues. Trimming removed 4 bases from V and 1 base from J, with 19 bases in between. The CDR3 reads CASSSGGWGARNTEAFF. CDR3 coding DNA: TGTGCCAGTAGTAGCGGCGGGTGGGGGGCCCGGAACACTGAAGCTTTCTTT.

The chain has TRBV27 and TRBJ2-7, with D possibly being TRBD1 (6 bases). CDR3 size: 15 residues. Deletions cut 6 bases from V and 0 bases from J, with 15 bases between. Germline V CDR1 and CDR2: MNHEY, SMNVEV (reference sequence). The CDR3 DNA is TGTGCCAGCAGGAAAACCACAGGGAGCTCCTACGAGCAGTACTTC. This gives the protein CASRKTTGSSYEQYF.

This chain connects TRBV10-3 to TRBJ2-3; D remains ambiguous. The germline CDR1 and CDR2 sequences are ENHRY and SYGVKD. Between the trimmed V and J ends, which lost 7 bases and 0 bases, there was a span of 11 bases. The CDR3 contains 14 residues. The CDR3 DNA is TGTGCCATCACGAGATCTTCTAGCACAGATACGCAGTATTTT. It specifies CAITRSSSTDTQYF.

Only one count was recorded for this clonotype. This rearrangement joins TRBV11-2 to TRBJ2-1, with 13 bases fitting TRBD2. After removal of 8 bases from V and 5 bases from J, the junction contained 12 bases not matched to a gene. From germline, CDR1 is SGHAT and CDR2 FQNNGV. This CDR3 spans 17 amino acids. CDR3 sequence (DNA): TGTGCCAGCTCCTTACGCCGGGGACTAGCGGGAAACAATGAGCAGTTCTTC. Translating gives CASSLRRGLAGNNEQFF.

This sequence joins TRBV7-9 and TRBJ2-1; a possible D gene is TRBD2 (6 bases). Trimming took off 0 bases at V and 5 bases at J, with 11 bases between the two ends. The CDR3 consists of 15 residues. Germline V gives CDR1 SEHNR, CDR2 FQNEAQ (reference sequence). CDR3 sequence reads: CASSLASLADNEQFF. The CDR3, as DNA: TGTGCCAGCAGCTTAGCTTCTTTAGCGGACAATGAGCAGTTCTTC.